This record covers a single T cell receptor beta chain. Its antigen specificity is not known. For sequencing, a NextSeq 550 was employed. The Human TCR Profiling Kit (MiLaboratory) was used to prepare UMI-labeled 5' RACE TRB cDNA libraries. cDNA synthesis used the entire amount of extracted RNA, and PCR amplification then used the entire amount of cDNA produced. Libraries were prepared in parallel with an identical number of PCR cycles. As for the authors' bioinformatics: With a minimum of two reads required per UMI, MIGEC and MiXCR pulled out about 49,000 +/- 11,000 unique UMI-labeled TRB cDNA molecules from each library. On average, each library contained roughly 40,000 +/- 10,000 functional in-frame TRB CDR3 nucleotide clonotypes without stop codons. After each sample was downsampled to 5000 UMI-labeled TRB molecules, VDJtools was used to calculate diversity metrics such as normalized Shannon-Wiener and Chao1. VDJtools was used to calculate clonotype-size-weighted physicochemical properties of the central five CDR3 residues, namely interaction energy, strength, volume and Kidera factor 4. Each CDR3 protein sequence appears as one entry after TCRdb reprocessed the reads, and no DNA is included. Clone size and V and J calls follow TCRdb, not the original study. The table of this sample itemizes 46,000 or so distinct CDR3 sequences. Jointly, the top ten make up approximately 1.4% of the sample.

This record comes from a study of CXCR3-negative and CXCR3-positive naive CD8 T cells (dated by TCRdb to between 2018 and 2020). Turning to the overall study: In total, roughly 140 million TRB reads were obtained, which works out to roughly 1.5 +/- 0.3 million reads per library. Data from about 10 donors, pooled across two independent experiments, went into the diversity and physicochemical repertoire analyses. For the TRBV-TRBJ cluster analysis, the naive subsets came from 5 or 6 donors, while the memory cells came from 3 donors. Study-wide findings and limitations: Because CXCR3 expression was partially decreased after cryopreservation, freshly isolated PBMCs were used for most assays. Because surface CD5, which has been linked to self-reactivity in mice, was comparable between naive subsets, TCR interaction strength was also inferred from TRB CDR3 physicochemical properties. Within the same donor, TRBV-TRBJ usage looked similar between naive CXCR3-negative and CXCR3-positive cells, but memory cells had distinct patterns. Compared with CXCR3-negative naive cells, CXCR3-positive naive cells had TRB CDR3s with higher hydrophobicity (lower Kidera factor 4), lower energy, and higher strength and volume indices. Both naive subsets had comparably high repertoire diversity, while memory CD8+ T cells had much lower repertoire diversity.

Each CD8+ T cell subset was flow-sorted in triplicate, with roughly 330,000 cells per subset placed directly into RLT lysis buffer. To exclude memory contaminants, naive CD8+ T cells were stringently defined as CD45RO-CCR7+CD27+CD95-. Using standard density gradient centrifugation, peripheral blood mononuclear cells were isolated from buffy coats. A FACSAria III was used to flow-sort naive CD8+ T cells into CXCR3-negative and CXCR3-positive populations. An RNeasy Mini Kit was used to extract total RNA from the sorted cells. The germline V gene (reference sequence) provides CDR1 SEHNR and CDR2 FQNEAQ. From the cysteine up to the phenylalanine, the CDR3 has a length of 18 residues. No coding sequence is recorded.

The receptor was derived from a human donor in good health. Some clones in this sample may be carry-over from other donors' samples. Sequenced input: naive CXCR3- CD8+ T cells from blood. The cell subset or site label on this specimen signifies: CD45RO-CCR7+CD27+CD95- naive CD8+ T cells lacking CXCR3 (TNR3-). This receptor chain uses TRBV7-9 and TRBJ1-2; the D call from TCRdb, TRBD1, cannot be confirmed without DNA. The CDR3 protein: CASSNSMRGKGRFAGYTF.